This passage covers 12 T cell receptor beta chains from one sample sequenced in a study of identifying expanded T cells in peripheral blood. Libraries were prepared by immunoSEQ multiplex PCR; TCRdb keeps only in-frame clonotypes and omits some of them. The sample yields 130,000 or so clones, more than 80% seen once. The sample consisted of blood. The receptors stem from a person aged 18 to 75 in good health.

This chain joins TRBV30 and TRBJ1-5, with D maybe TRBD1 (5 bases). V was trimmed by 3 bases and J by 5 bases, leaving 17 bases between them. This CDR3 has 15 amino acids. From germline, CDR1 is GTSNPN and CDR2 SVGIG (reference sequence). CDR3 sequence reads: CAWSPGRGGYQPQHF. In DNA, the CDR3 is TGTGCCTGGAGCCCGGGAAGGGGCGGGTATCAGCCCCAGCATTTT.

V usage is TRBV7-9 and J usage is TRBJ2-7, with D perhaps TRBD1 (6 bases). The CDR3 totals 13 residues. The V and J ends lost 2 bases and 3 bases respectively, with 8 bases between them. Germline V lookup: CDR1 SEHNR, CDR2 FQNEAQ (reference sequence). The CDR3 nucleotides read TGTGCCAGCAGCTTAAAACAGGGCTACGAGCAGTACTTC. Its translation: CASSLKQGYEQYF.

The CDR3 loop is CASSPGAVSTDTQYF. The CDR3 DNA reads TGTGCCAGCAGCCCGGGGGCCGTCAGCACAGATACGCAGTATTTT. The V and J genes are TRBV7-9 and TRBJ2-3, with D possibly being TRBD1 or TRBD2 (6 bases each). Trimming removed 5 bases from V and 0 bases from J, with 12 bases in between. The CDR3 is made up of 15 amino acids. The germline gives CDR1 SEHNR, CDR2 FQNEAQ (reference sequence).

V is TRBV5-5 and J is TRBJ2-7; D not resolved. The CDR3 sequence is 16 residues long. Germline values: CDR1 SGHKS, CDR2 YYEKEE (reference sequence). Trimming took off 6 bases at V and 0 bases at J, with 19 bases between the two ends. The CDR3 coding sequence is TGTGCCAGCACTCCCACCTCCGTGACGAGCTCCTACGAGCAGTACTTC. Translated: CASTPTSVTSSYEQYF.

The chain has TRBV7-9 and TRBJ1-2; 8 nucleotides agree with TRBD1. V dropped 4 bases and J dropped 8; count of bases not matched to a gene: 6. The CDR3 runs 13 residues. Germline V gene lookup returns CDR1 SEHNR and CDR2 FQNEAQ (reference sequence). DNA of the CDR3: TGTGCCAGCAGCTCAAGGACAGGGCTGGGCTACACCTTC. Protein sequence: CASSSRTGLGYTF.

This clone has a single count. The chain joins TRBV19 to TRBJ1-5; D is unclear. V lost 1 base and J lost 5, with 12 bases in between. This CDR3 has 15 residues. Germline lookup yields CDR1 LNHDA and CDR2 SQIVND (reference sequence). CDR3 region: CASSIGGPGDQPQHF. The CDR3 DNA reads as TGTGCCAGTAGTATAGGAGGGCCGGGCGATCAGCCCCAGCATTTT.

This clone appeared once. The rearrangement joins TRBV25-1 to TRBJ2-3; 8 bases fit TRBD2. V dropped 6 bases and J dropped 4; count of bases not matched to a gene: 6. The CDR3 extends over 14 amino acids. CDR1 and CDR2 from the germline V gene are MGHDK and SYGVNS. CDR3 residues: CASRAGTSADTQYF. The CDR3 DNA sequence: TGTGCCAGCAGGGCCGGGACTAGTGCAGATACGCAGTATTTT.

V usage is TRBV30 and J usage is TRBJ1-1; TRBD1 matches 11 bases. V gave up 4 bases and J gave up 5 bases; unmatched junction bases: 3. Germline CDR1 reads GTSNPN; CDR2 reads SVGIG (reference sequence). The CDR3 has 13 amino acids. CDR3 amino acids: CAWMGQGVTEAFF. The CDR3 nucleotides read TGTGCCTGGATGGGACAGGGGGTAACTGAAGCTTTCTTT.

The chain recombines TRBV2 with TRBJ2-5; no reliable D call. The CDR3 totals 14 residues. V lost 7 bases and J lost 1, with 13 bases in between. Germline V lookup: CDR1 SNHLY, CDR2 FYNNEI. CDR3 region: CASKRSFAQETQYF. DNA for the CDR3: TGTGCCAGCAAACGGAGTTTCGCCCAAGAGACCCAGTACTTC.

This clone was observed once. The V and J genes are TRBV5-6 and TRBJ2-7; 7 nucleotides match TRBD1. In germline, CDR1 is SGHDT, CDR2 YYEEEE. There are 15 residues in the CDR3. Trimming at V came to 7 bases and at J to 4 bases, leaving 14 bases not matched to a gene. Written as DNA, the CDR3 is TGTGCCAGCGGCTCGGGCCCGACAGGGTTATACGAGCAGTACTTC. Encoded protein: CASGSGPTGLYEQYF.

This clone was picked up one time. Because it lacks the conserved phenylalanine or tryptophan at the end, this CDR3 is likely a read error. The DNA is left out, because the CDR3 cannot be placed on it with certainty; the CDR3 is given as TCRdb lists it. CDR3 protein: CASSSAPVA. The genes are TRBV6-1 and TRBJ1-1; the table's D call TRBD1 went unverified against the DNA. Inclusive of both ends, the CDR3 amounts to 9 amino acids. Germline V gene data show CDR1 as MNHNS and CDR2 as SASEGT.

V gene TRBV28 combines with J gene TRBJ2-1, with D maybe TRBD2 (6 bases). Per germline, CDR1 MDHEN and CDR2 SYDVKM. Between the trimmed V and J ends, which lost 8 bases and 0 bases, there was a span of 17 bases. The CDR3 runs to 16 residues. The CDR3 reads CASGGTSAYSYNEQFF. The CDR3 coding sequence is TGTGCCAGCGGGGGGACGTCCGCCTACTCCTACAATGAGCAGTTCTTC.